The clone carrying this T cell receptor (beta chain) came up many times. These data originate in a study of T cells in Graves' hyperthyroidism and ophthalmopathy. The CDR3 covers 13 residues. Germline V CDR1 and CDR2: MNHEY, SMNVEV (reference sequence). With 1 base removed from V and 5 bases from J, the gap between germline ends came to 8 bases. The CDR3 regions of TCR beta were amplified from RNA transcripts. A first-round RT-PCR of the TCR CDR3 used the HTBI primer set. A single record per CDR3 protein comes from TCRdb applying MiXCR to the multiplex PCR reads. The data contain fewer than 450,000 distinct CDR3 sequences, around 15% of them singletons.

The genes are TRBV27 and TRBJ1-1; the D gene is possibly TRBD1 (6 bases). Sequencing used blood. The clonotype originates from a man aged 50 to 59 with Graves' ophthalmopathy. CDR3 region: CASSLYRDTEAFF. DNA of the CDR3: TGTGCCAGCAGTTTATACAGGGATACTGAAGCTTTCTTT.